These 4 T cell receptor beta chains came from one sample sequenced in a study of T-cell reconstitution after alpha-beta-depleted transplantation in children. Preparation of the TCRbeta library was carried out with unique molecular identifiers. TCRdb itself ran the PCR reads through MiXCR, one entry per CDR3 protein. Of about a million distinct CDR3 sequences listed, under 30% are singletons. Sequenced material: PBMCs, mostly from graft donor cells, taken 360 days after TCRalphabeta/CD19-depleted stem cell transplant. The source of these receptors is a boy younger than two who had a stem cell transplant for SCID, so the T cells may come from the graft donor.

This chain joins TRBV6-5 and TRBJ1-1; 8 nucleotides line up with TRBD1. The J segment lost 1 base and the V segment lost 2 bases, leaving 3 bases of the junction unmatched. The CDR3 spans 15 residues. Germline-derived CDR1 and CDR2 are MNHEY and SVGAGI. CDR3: CASSYRQGRNTEAFF. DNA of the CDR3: TGTGCCAGCAGTTACCGACAGGGGCGGAACACTGAAGCTTTCTTT.

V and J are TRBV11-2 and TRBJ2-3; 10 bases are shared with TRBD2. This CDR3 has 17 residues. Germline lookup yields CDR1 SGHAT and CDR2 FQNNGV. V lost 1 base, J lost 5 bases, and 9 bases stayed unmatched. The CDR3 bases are TGTGCCAGCAGCTTAGGGGTTGCGGGACTAGCGAAAGATACGCAGTATTTT. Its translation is CASSLGVAGLAKDTQYF.

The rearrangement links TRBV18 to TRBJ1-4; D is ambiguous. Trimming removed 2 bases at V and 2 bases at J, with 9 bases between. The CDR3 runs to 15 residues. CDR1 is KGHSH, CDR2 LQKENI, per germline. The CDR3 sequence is CASSPDQLTNEKLFF. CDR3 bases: TGTGCCAGCTCACCAGATCAGTTGACTAATGAAAAACTGTTTTTT.

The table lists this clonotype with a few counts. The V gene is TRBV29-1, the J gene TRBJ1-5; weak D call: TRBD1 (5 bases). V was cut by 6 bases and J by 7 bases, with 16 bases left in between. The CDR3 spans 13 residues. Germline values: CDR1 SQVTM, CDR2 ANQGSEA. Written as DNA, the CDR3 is TGCAGCGTCGGCGATGGGGGTAACCAGCCCCAGCATTTT. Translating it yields CSVGDGGNQPQHF.